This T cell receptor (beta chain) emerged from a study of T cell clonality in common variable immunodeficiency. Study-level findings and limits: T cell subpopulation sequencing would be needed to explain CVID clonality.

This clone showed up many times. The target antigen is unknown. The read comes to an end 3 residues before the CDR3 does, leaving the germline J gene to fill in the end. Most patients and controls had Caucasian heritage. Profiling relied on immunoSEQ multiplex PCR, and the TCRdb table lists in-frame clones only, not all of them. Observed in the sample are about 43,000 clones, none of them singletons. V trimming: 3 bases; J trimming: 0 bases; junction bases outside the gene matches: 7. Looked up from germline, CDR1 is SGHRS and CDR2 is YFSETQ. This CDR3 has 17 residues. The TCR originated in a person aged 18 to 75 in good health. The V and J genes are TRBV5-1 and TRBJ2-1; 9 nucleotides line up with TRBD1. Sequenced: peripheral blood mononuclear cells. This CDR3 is CASSSMTGGSSYNEQFF. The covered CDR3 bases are TGCGCCAGCAGCTCGATGACAGGGGGGAGCTCCTACAATGAG. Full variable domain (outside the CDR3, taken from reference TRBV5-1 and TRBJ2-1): KAGVTQTPRYLIKTRGQQVTLSCSPISGHRSVSWYQQTPGQGLQFLFEYFSETQRNKGNFPGRFSGRQFSNSRSEMNVSTLELGDSALYLCASSSMTGGSSYNEQFFGPGTRLTVL.